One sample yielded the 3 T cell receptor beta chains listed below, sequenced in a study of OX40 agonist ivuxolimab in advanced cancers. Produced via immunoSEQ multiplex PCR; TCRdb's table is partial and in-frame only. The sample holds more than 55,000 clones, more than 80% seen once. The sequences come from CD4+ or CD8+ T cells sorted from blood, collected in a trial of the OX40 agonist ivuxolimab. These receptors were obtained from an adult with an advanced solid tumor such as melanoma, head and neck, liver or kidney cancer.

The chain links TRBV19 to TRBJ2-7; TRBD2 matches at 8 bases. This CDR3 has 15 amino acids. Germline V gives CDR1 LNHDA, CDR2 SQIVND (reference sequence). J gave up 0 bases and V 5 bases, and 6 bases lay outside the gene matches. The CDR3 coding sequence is TGTGCCAGTAGTCACTCCAGCGGGAGCTCCTACGAGCAGTACTTC. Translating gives CASSHSSGSSYEQYF.

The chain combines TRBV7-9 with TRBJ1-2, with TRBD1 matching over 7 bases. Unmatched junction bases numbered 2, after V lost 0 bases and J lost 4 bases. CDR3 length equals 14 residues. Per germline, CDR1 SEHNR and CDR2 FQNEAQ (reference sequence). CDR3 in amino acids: CASSLAGGGYGYTF. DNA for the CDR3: TGTGCCAGCAGCTTAGCAGGGGGCGGCTATGGCTACACCTTC.

This chain's CDR3 is CASSSLGQGESNYGYTF. The DNA for the CDR3 is TGTGCCAGCAGCTCATTGGGACAGGGGGAGAGTAACTATGGCTACACCTTC. This chain links TRBV7-6 with TRBJ1-2; 11 bases are a match to TRBD1. V lost 4 bases and J lost 1; bases outside the gene matches: 8. Germline values: CDR1 SGHVS, CDR2 FNYEAQ. The CDR3 is 17 residues long.